This passage covers 5 T cell receptor beta chains from one sample sequenced in a study of blood T cell repertoires in COVID-19. Sequencing used immunoSEQ multiplex PCR; TCRdb keeps in-frame clones, though not all of them. The data contain about 270,000 clones, 88% of them seen just once; the ten biggest clones take up approximately 3.8%. The sample was peripheral blood. These receptors were obtained from a man in his 60s who had recovered from COVID-19.

In its sample, this clone was seen many times. This chain connects TRBV6-4 to TRBJ2-1, with 10 bases fitting TRBD2. Germline-derived CDR1 and CDR2 are MRHNA and SNTAGT. The CDR3 spans 14 residues. The V gene end was trimmed by 3 bases and the J gene end by 5 bases; junction bases not matched to a gene: 1. The CDR3 DNA reads as TGTGCCAGCAGTGAAGCGGGGGGGCACAATGAGCAGTTCTTC. Translation: CASSEAGGHNEQFF.

This chain uses TRBV27 with TRBJ2-7; 9 positions agree with TRBD1. Germline CDR1 and CDR2: MNHEY and SMNVEV (reference sequence). V gave up 1 base and J gave up 7 bases; unmatched junction bases: 5. The CDR3 has 14 amino acids. The CDR3 loop is CASSLYRGQGEQYF. CDR3 coding DNA: TGTGCCAGCAGTTTATACAGGGGGCAGGGAGAGCAGTACTTC.

V and J are TRBV30 and TRBJ2-1; no reliable D call. There are 11 residues in the CDR3. Trimming shortened V by 1 base and J by 6 bases, and 4 bases separated the two germline ends. Germline CDR1 reads GTSNPN; CDR2 reads SVGIG (reference sequence). The CDR3 sequence is CAWSERNEQFF. CDR3 sequence (DNA): TGTGCCTGGAGTGAGCGCAATGAGCAGTTCTTC. Together with reference TRBV30 and TRBJ2-1, the CDR3 gives the full variable domain: SQTIHQWPATLVQPVGSPLSLECTVEGTSNPNLYWYRQAAGRGLQLLFYSVGIGQISSEVPQNLSASRPQDRQFILSSKKLLLSDSGFYLCAWSERNEQFFGPGTRLTVL.

The chain couples TRBV9 to TRBJ2-1; no definite D call. Per the germline V gene, CDR1 is SGDLS and CDR2 is YYNGEE. The length of the CDR3 is 14 residues. Between the trimmed V and J ends, which lost 0 bases and 5 bases, there was a span of 9 bases. CDR3 in DNA: TGTGCCAGCAGCGTAGATCCAACGGACAATGAGCAGTTCTTC. It specifies CASSVDPTDNEQFF.

This clone has more than one count but fewer than ten. This sequence joins TRBV3-1 (or the pseudogene TRBV3-2) and TRBJ2-7, with unresolved D. V lost 1 base and J lost 3, with 13 bases in between. The CDR3 consists of 15 residues. Germline V gene data show CDR1 as LGHDT and CDR2 as YNNKEL (reference sequence). CDR3 DNA sequence: TGTGCCAGCAGCCAAGGCTCACCCAGGATCTACGAGCAGTACTTC. Residues: CASSQGSPRIYEQYF.